The rows below give T cell receptor beta chains drawn from one sample of a study of blood T cell repertoires in COVID-19. The data were produced by immunoSEQ multiplex PCR, yet TCRdb's version contains in-frame clones alone and is incomplete. The sample lists about 180,000 clones; roughly nine tenths were seen once. What was sequenced was peripheral blood. The receptors were sampled from a woman in her 30s with active or convalescent COVID-19. Each CDR3 is given with its conserved first and last residue. A D gene is named only where the DNA matches it firmly. Size tells how often a clone was seen (once, few, many) or the class of an expanded clone, and some rows leave it out.

CDR3aa	CDR3nt	abundance	j_gene	d_gene	v_gene
CASSRMGGDEKLFF	TGCGCCAGCAGCCGGATGGGGGGTGATGAAAAACTGTTTTTT	.	TRBJ1-4	.	TRBV5-1
CASSITTTGWTEAFF	TGTGCCAGCAGCATTACAACGACAGGGTGGACTGAAGCTTTCTTT	.	TRBJ1-1	TRBD1	TRBV13
CSARGQGDTEAFF	TGCAGCGCCCGGGGACAGGGGGACACTGAAGCTTTCTTT	.	TRBJ1-1	TRBD1	TRBV29-1
CATSDGGWAKEDTQYF	TGTGCCACCAGTGACGGGGGATGGGCCAAGGAGGATACGCAGTATTTT	.	TRBJ2-3	.	TRBV24-1
CASSYTGGRETQYF	TGTGCCAGCAGTTACACAGGGGGCCGCGAGACCCAGTACTTC	.	TRBJ2-5	TRBD1	TRBV6-6
CASRRLAVSYNEQFF	TGTGCCAGCAGACGACTAGCGGTGTCCTACAATGAGCAGTTCTTC	.	TRBJ2-1	TRBD2	TRBV28
CATRSLSGANVLTF	TGTGCCACCCGGTCACTCTCTGGGGCCAACGTCCTGACTTTC	few	TRBJ2-6	.	TRBV19
CASSQVEGAGETQYF	TGTGCCAGCAGCCAAGTGGAGGGGGCGGGGGAGACCCAGTACTTC	.	TRBJ2-5	.	TRBV3-1/TRBV3-2
CASSTGDRVGETQYF	TGTGCCAGCAGTACCGGGGACAGGGTGGGAGAGACCCAGTACTTC	.	TRBJ2-5	TRBD1	TRBV6-5
CASSLEETQYF	TGTGCCAGCAGCCTCGAGGAGACCCAGTACTTC	.	TRBJ2-5	.	TRBV12-3/TRBV12-4
CASSEQWNTEAFF	TGTGCCAGCAGCGAACAGTGGAACACTGAAGCTTTCTTT	.	TRBJ1-1	.	TRBV7-2
CASSLREKGTGSSGNTIYF	TGTGCCAGCAGCTTACGCGAGAAAGGGACAGGGAGCTCTGGAAACACCATATATTTT	.	TRBJ1-3	TRBD1	TRBV11-2
CASSWRVGAYNEQFF	TGTGCCAGCAGCTGGAGGGTGGGAGCCTACAATGAGCAGTTCTTC	.	TRBJ2-1	.	TRBV28
CASSRGLRNSPLHF	TGTGCCAGTAGTCGAGGATTGCGGAATTCACCCCTCCACTTT	few	TRBJ1-6	.	TRBV19
CASSESGQGLYGYTF	TGCGCCAGCAGTGAATCCGGACAGGGCCTCTATGGCTACACCTTC	few	TRBJ1-2	TRBD1	TRBV10-1
CASRNTPDSNQPQHF	TGTGCCAGCAGGAACACCCCCGATAGCAATCAGCCCCAGCATTTT	.	TRBJ1-5	.	TRBV6-5
CSVAGVGGAGNEQYF	TGCAGCGTTGCTGGGGTAGGGGGGGCTGGTAACGAGCAGTACTTC	once	TRBJ2-7	.	TRBV29-1